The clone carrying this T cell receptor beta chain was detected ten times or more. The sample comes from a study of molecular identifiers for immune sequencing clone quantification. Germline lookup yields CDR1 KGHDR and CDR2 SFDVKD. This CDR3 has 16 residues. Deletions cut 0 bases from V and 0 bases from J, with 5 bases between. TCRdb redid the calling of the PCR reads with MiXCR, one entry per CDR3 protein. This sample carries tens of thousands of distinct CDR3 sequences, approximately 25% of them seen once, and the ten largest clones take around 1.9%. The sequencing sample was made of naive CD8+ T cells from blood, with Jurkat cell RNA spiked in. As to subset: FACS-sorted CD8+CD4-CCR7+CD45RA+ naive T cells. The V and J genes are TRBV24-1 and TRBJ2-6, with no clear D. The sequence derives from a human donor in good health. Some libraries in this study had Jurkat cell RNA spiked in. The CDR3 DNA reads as TGTGCCACCAGTGATTTGGCACCCTCTGGGGCCAACGTCCTGACTTTC. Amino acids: CATSDLAPSGANVLTF.